These 20 T cell receptor beta chains came from one sample sequenced in a study of beta chain features in type 1 diabetes. The whole isolated RNA underwent reverse transcription, so sequencing captured expressed TCRB transcripts. The assay was immunoSEQ multiplex PCR, and TCRdb's table has in-frame clones only and misses some. The sample contains more than 300,000 clones, around 8% of which appear only once. The sequenced material came from central memory CD4+ T cells from blood. All receptors derive from a woman aged 18-29 years in good health.

The V gene is TRBV2, the J gene TRBJ2-3, with D possibly matching TRBD2 (5 bases). The germline V gene has CDR1 SNHLY and CDR2 FYNNEI. The CDR3 covers 15 residues. The V gene lost 2 bases and the J gene lost 7 bases, with 16 bases spanning the gap. For the CDR3, the DNA is TGTGCCAGCAGTGAAAATAGTGGGAGTCCACATACGCAGTATTTT. As protein: CASSENSGSPHTQYF.

Only a few counts were recorded for this clone. It differs at one base from a far larger clone, so likely a read error. The sample holds other DNA sequences that translate to the same CDR3. The CDR3 coding sequence is TGTGCCAGCAGCCAAGGACAGGGGGCAGATACGCAGTATTTT. Its protein is CASSQGQGADTQYF. The chain joins TRBV5-4 to TRBJ2-3; TRBD1 matches 10 bases. The V gene end was trimmed by 4 bases and the J gene end by 4 bases; junction bases not matched to a gene: 3. Looked up from germline, CDR1 is SGHNT and CDR2 is YYREEE (reference sequence). The CDR3 is 14 residues long.

This chain uses TRBV29-1 with TRBJ2-1; D might be TRBD2 (5 bases). The CDR3 totals 15 residues. Germline values: CDR1 SQVTM, CDR2 ANQGSEA. Trimming removed 5 bases at V and 8 bases at J, with 22 bases between. The CDR3 here is CSVLRGSAHSDEQFF. Here the CDR3 DNA reads TGCAGCGTTCTTCGGGGTTCTGCTCACAGCGATGAGCAGTTCTTC.

This clone was seen many times. The J gene is TRBJ2-7, the V gene TRBV7-2; possibly TRBD1 or TRBD2 for D (5 bases each). CDR3 length: 12 residues. Trimming left V 8 bases short and J 3 bases short, with 11 bases between. Germline CDR1 reads SGHTA; CDR2 reads FQGNSA. DNA of the CDR3: TGTGCCAGCGGGACGGTATTCTACGAGCAGTACTTC. It yields the protein CASGTVFYEQYF. The full variable domain, with the rest looked up from reference TRBV7-2 and TRBJ2-7, is GAGVSQSPSNKVTEKGKDVELRCDPISGHTALYWYRQSLGQGLEFLIYFQGNSAPDKSGLPSDRFSAERTGGSVSTLTIQRTQQEDSAVYLCASGTVFYEQYFGPGTRLTVT.

This clone has ten or more counts. V usage is TRBV6-5 and J usage is TRBJ2-3, with unresolved D. The CDR3 is made up of 12 amino acids. Germline CDR1 and CDR2: MNHEY and SVGAGI. The germline V and J ends were trimmed by 4 bases and 2 bases, with 4 bases remaining between them. CDR3 DNA sequence: TGTGCCAGCAGTTCGTACACAGATACGCAGTATTTT. Protein product: CASSSYTDTQYF.

The chain carries TRBV11-2 and TRBJ2-1; 8 bases agree with TRBD2. The CDR3 spans 15 residues. The germline CDR1 and CDR2 sequences are SGHAT and FQNNGV. The V segment lost 3 bases and the J segment 6 bases; nucleotides outside the gene matches: 7. CDR3 residues: CASSLGLGQTNEQFF. For the CDR3, the DNA is TGTGCCAGCAGCTTGGGACTAGGGCAAACCAATGAGCAGTTCTTC. Using reference TRBV11-2 and TRBJ2-1 for the parts outside the CDR3, the full variable domain is EAGVAQSPRYKIIEKRQSVAFWCNPISGHATLYWYQQILGQGPKLLIQFQNNGVVDDSQLPKDRFSAERLKGVDSTLKIQPAKLEDSAVYLCASSLGLGQTNEQFFGPGTRLTVL.

This clone was detected a few times. J is TRBJ2-3 and V is TRBV21-1; the D call of TRBD2 is as the table states it, not checked on the DNA. TRBV21-1 is annotated as a pseudogene. This CDR3 contains 16 residues. CDR3 bases: TGTGCCAGCAGCAAAGCGCTGGCTAGACGCACAGATACGCAGTATTTT. This translates into CASSKALARRTDTQYF.

For this clone: Other DNA sequences in this sample translate to the same CDR3. The rearrangement links TRBV9 to TRBJ2-3; D gene unclear. Per the germline V gene, CDR1 is SGDLS and CDR2 is YYNGEE. This CDR3 has 14 residues. Trimming removed 0 bases at V and 0 bases at J, with 5 bases between. CDR3 loop: CASSVDSSTDTQYF. The CDR3 coding sequence is TGTGCCAGCAGCGTAGATAGTAGCACAGATACGCAGTATTTT. The full variable domain, in which reference TRBV9 and TRBJ2-3 provide the parts outside the CDR3, is DSGVTQTPKHLITATGQRVTLRCSPRSGDLSVYWYQQSLDQGLQFLIQYYNGEERAKGNILERFSAQQFPDLHSELNLSSLELGDSALYFCASSVDSSTDTQYFGPGTRLTVL.

There are a few counts of this clone. V and J are TRBV7-2 and TRBJ2-1, with 9 bases that match TRBD1. This CDR3 comprises 15 residues. From germline, CDR1 is SGHTA and CDR2 FQGNSA. V lost 2 bases to trimming and J lost 6 bases; unmatched junction nucleotides: 5. CDR3 nucleotides: TGTGCCAGCAGCTTATCGGGACAGGGCTTCAATGAGCAGTTCTTC. Its protein is CASSLSGQGFNEQFF.

This clone occurred a few times. The gene calls are TRBV18 and TRBJ2-1; possible D gene TRBD2, 6 bases. The CDR3 covers 14 residues. The V gene's germline CDR1 is KGHSH and CDR2 LQKENI. Trimming took 6 bases from V and 4 from J, leaving 13 bases between them. The DNA for the CDR3 is TGTGCCAGCTCCCGGGACGCGGGGTACAATGAGCAGTTCTTC. It specifies CASSRDAGYNEQFF. Combining the CDR3 with reference TRBV18 and TRBJ2-1 gives the whole variable domain NAGVMQNPRHLVRRRGQEARLRCSPMKGHSHVYWYRQLPEEGLKFMVYLQKENIIDESGMPKERFSAEFPKEGPSILRIQQVVRGDSAAYFCASSRDAGYNEQFFGPGTRLTVL.

This clone was seen more than once but under ten times. The gene calls are TRBV2 and TRBJ2-4; TRBD1 aligns across 8 bases. CDR1 is SNHLY and CDR2 is FYNNEI in the germline V gene. This CDR3 is 14 amino acids long. V trimming: 11 bases; J trimming: 9 bases; junction bases outside the gene matches: 15. CDR3 DNA: TGTGCCGGAGGACTTCAGGGGGCAGGAGGCATTCAGTACTTC. This translates into CAGGLQGAGGIQYF.

Notes on this clone: Other DNA sequences in this sample translate to the same CDR3. The rearrangement joins TRBV2 to TRBJ2-5; TRBD2 aligns across 12 bases. The germline V gene has CDR1 SNHLY and CDR2 FYNNEI. This CDR3 has 15 residues. V lost 5 bases and J lost 1; bases outside the gene matches: 2. The CDR3 DNA reads TGTGCCAGCAGTCCGGGACTAGCGGGCCAAGAGACCCAGTACTTC. The encoded protein is CASSPGLAGQETQYF.

This clone was counted at least ten times. This chain connects TRBV7-2 to TRBJ2-1, with 9 positions matching TRBD1. The trim removed 5 bases at V and 2 bases at J, leaving 7 bases unmatched. This CDR3 has 16 amino acids. Germline loops: CDR1 SGHTA, CDR2 FQGNSA. The CDR3 spells CASSPTGGRAYNEQFF. CDR3 nucleotide sequence: TGTGCCAGCAGCCCCACAGGGGGCAGGGCCTACAATGAGCAGTTCTTC.

This clone was recorded many times. The V call is TRBV11-2, the J call TRBJ1-1; maybe TRBD1 (5 bases). CDR1 and CDR2 from the germline V gene are SGHAT and FQNNGV. Deletions cut 1 base from V and 2 bases from J, with 17 bases between. The CDR3 spans 17 residues. The CDR3 is CASSLVGAWVGNTEAFF. DNA for the CDR3: TGTGCCAGCAGCTTAGTAGGGGCTTGGGTTGGCAACACTGAAGCTTTCTTT.

The chain carries TRBV28 and TRBJ1-2; the D gene is possibly TRBD1 (5 bases). Trimming stripped 4 bases from V and 2 bases from J, with 11 bases between. The CDR3 runs 14 residues. Germline V gives CDR1 MDHEN, CDR2 SYDVKM. CDR3 residues: CASSSGEGNYGYTF. CDR3 DNA: TGTGCCAGCAGTTCGGGGGAGGGGAACTATGGCTACACCTTC.

This clone has more than one count but fewer than ten. The chain has TRBV18 and TRBJ1-3; D not resolved. From germline, CDR1 is KGHSH and CDR2 LQKENI. V lost 0 bases and J 7 bases, leaving 7 bases between the germline ends. CDR3 length: 13 residues. CDR3 nucleotides: TGTGCCAGCTCACCACCGGCCCGTAACACCATATATTTT. This translates into CASSPPARNTIYF.

This clone has just a few counts. This clone may be a read error of a much larger clone one base away. The chain joins TRBV7-2 to TRBJ2-2; no definite D call. The CDR3 covers 12 residues. The V gene's germline CDR1 is SGHTA and CDR2 FQGNSA. The ends were cut back, 3 bases at V and 7 bases at J, with 6 bases in the middle. CDR3 sequence (DNA): TGTGCCAGCAGCTTCGTTGGCGGGGAGCTGTTTTTT. Translating gives CASSFVGGELFF.

The gene calls are TRBV5-4 and TRBJ1-2; TRBD1 matches 11 bases. The germline V gene has CDR1 SGHNT and CDR2 YYREEE (reference sequence). The CDR3 has 15 residues. J gave up 1 base and V 4 bases, and 3 bases lay outside the gene matches. CDR3 sequence reads: CASSRTGGYNYGYTF. Written as DNA, the CDR3 is TGTGCCAGCAGCCGGACAGGGGGCTATAACTATGGCTACACCTTC.

This clone was found many times. The rearrangement joins TRBV18 to TRBJ2-2, with a possible D match to TRBD2 (5 bases). CDR1 is KGHSH, CDR2 LQKENI, per germline. CDR3 length: 17 amino acids. Deletions cut 0 bases from V and 7 bases from J, with 18 bases between. The CDR3 reads CASSPPNTQSGGGELFF. The CDR3 DNA follows: TGTGCCAGCTCACCACCAAATACGCAATCAGGAGGCGGGGAGCTGTTTTTT. The full variable domain, its missing parts supplied by reference TRBV18 and TRBJ2-2, is NAGVMQNPRHLVRRRGQEARLRCSPMKGHSHVYWYRQLPEEGLKFMVYLQKENIIDESGMPKERFSAEFPKEGPSILRIQQVVRGDSAAYFCASSPPNTQSGGGELFFGEGSRLTVL.

This sequence joins TRBV25-1 and TRBJ2-3; 8 bases line up with TRBD1. The V gene's germline CDR1 is MGHDK and CDR2 SYGVNS. This CDR3 has 15 amino acids. The junction had 3 bases not matched to a gene; V was cut back by 4 bases and J by 0 bases. CDR3 region: CASSAGTGSTDTQYF. CDR3 nucleotides: TGTGCCAGCAGTGCCGGGACAGGCAGCACAGATACGCAGTATTTT.